What follows are 14 T cell receptor beta chains derived from one specimen sequenced in a study of shared clonotypes between healthy human individuals. The table came from immunoSEQ multiplex PCR; TCRdb's copy has only in-frame clones and leaves some out. Seen here are some 2,000,000 clones, almost 96% observed once, and the top ten hold around 0.13%. Sequenced material: naive CD4+ T cells sorted from blood. The subset is: CD45RA+ positively selected. These receptors all come from a man between 18 and 35 years old in good health.

V usage is TRBV28 and J usage is TRBJ2-5; 12 bases are shared with TRBD2. The germline V gene has CDR1 MDHEN and CDR2 SYDVKM. The junction had 14 bases not matched to a gene; V was cut back by 1 base and J by 5 bases. This CDR3 spans 19 amino acids. The CDR3 spells CASSLLALTSGGYEETQYF. CDR3 bases: TGTGCCAGCAGTTTATTGGCTTTGACTAGCGGGGGCTACGAGGAGACCCAGTACTTC.

The V gene is TRBV18, the J gene TRBJ1-4, with 9 positions matching TRBD1. CDR1 and CDR2 (germline): KGHSH, LQKENI. This CDR3 region has 16 residues. Trimming at V came to 0 bases and at J to 7 bases, leaving 6 bases not matched to a gene. CDR3 DNA: TGTGCCAGCTCACCACCCGACAGGGGGAGAGGTGAAAAACTGTTTTTT. Residues: CASSPPDRGRGEKLFF.

V and J are TRBV5-5 and TRBJ2-6; no reliable D call. This CDR3 comprises 15 residues. Germline CDR1 reads SGHKS; CDR2 reads YYEKEE (reference sequence). Trimming removed 0 bases from V and 0 bases from J, with 4 bases in between. CDR3 amino acids: CASSLASSGANVLTF. CDR3 in DNA: TGTGCCAGCAGCTTGGCAAGCTCTGGGGCCAACGTCCTGACTTTC.

J is TRBJ2-3 and V is TRBV19; tentatively, D is TRBD1 or TRBD2 (5 bases each). Germline V gene lookup returns CDR1 LNHDA and CDR2 SQIVND (reference sequence). Between the trimmed V and J ends, which lost 5 bases and 6 bases, there was a span of 18 bases. This CDR3 contains 15 residues. CDR3 residues: CASSGAASGEDTQYF. Here the CDR3 DNA reads TGTGCCAGTAGTGGGGCTGCTAGTGGGGAGGATACGCAGTATTTT.

The V and J genes are TRBV6-4 and TRBJ1-2; 10 positions match TRBD1. The CDR3 consists of 13 residues. The ends lost 0 bases at V and 8 bases at J; junction bases unmatched: 0. Germline V gives CDR1 MRHNA, CDR2 SNTAGT. The DNA for the CDR3 is TGTGCCAGCAGTGACTCGGACAGGGGGGGCTACACCTTC. Protein: CASSDSDRGGYTF.

The V gene is TRBV11-2, the J gene TRBJ1-2, with a possible D match to TRBD1 (6 bases). Trimming removed 5 bases from V and 8 bases from J, with 18 bases in between. Germline V lookup: CDR1 SGHAT, CDR2 FQNNGV. The CDR3 is 14 residues long. DNA of the CDR3: TGTGCCAGCAGCCCCGGAGGCAGGGGAGGGGGCTACACCTTC. Translating gives CASSPGGRGGGYTF.

CDR3 DNA sequence: TGTGCCACCAGCAGAGGAACGGGACTAGCCATCCACGAGCAGTACTTC. Encoded protein: CATSRGTGLAIHEQYF. The rearrangement links TRBV15 to TRBJ2-7; 9 nucleotides align to TRBD2. The CDR3 has 16 residues. From germline, CDR1 is LNHNV and CDR2 YYDKDF (reference sequence). V was pared by 1 base and J by 5 bases, with 9 bases of the junction left unmatched.

This chain connects TRBV6-6 to TRBJ1-2; 7 bases are a match to TRBD1. CDR3 size: 15 residues. V trimming: 2 bases; J trimming: 3 bases; junction bases outside the gene matches: 6. Germline lookup yields CDR1 MNHNY and CDR2 SVGAGI (reference sequence). The CDR3 DNA follows: TGTGCCAGCAGTTACGTCCAGGGGGAGCACTATGGCTACACCTTC. This sequence encodes CASSYVQGEHYGYTF.

A single count supports this clone. The rearrangement uses TRBV6-5 and TRBJ1-4; maybe TRBD1 (6 bases). Germline V CDR1 and CDR2: MNHEY, SVGAGI. The CDR3 has 14 amino acids. Trimming cost V 6 bases and J 1 base, with 9 bases left between them. This CDR3 is CASSQQGTNEKLFF. The CDR3 DNA reads TGTGCCAGCAGCCAACAGGGAACTAATGAAAAACTGTTTTTT.

The chain couples TRBV2 to TRBJ2-5, with D unclear. Germline lookup yields CDR1 SNHLY and CDR2 FYNNEI. V was trimmed by 7 bases and J by 2 bases, leaving 17 bases between them. The CDR3 totals 15 residues. CDR3 in DNA: TGTGCCAGCACCGAGCTAGGGCTATCGCAAGAGACCCAGTACTTC. Protein sequence: CASTELGLSQETQYF.

The chain has TRBV2 and TRBJ1-6, with 8 bases lining up with TRBD1. From germline, CDR1 is SNHLY and CDR2 FYNNEI. The CDR3 totals 14 residues. Trimming cost V 6 bases and J 7 bases; bases outside gene matches: 5. CDR3 bases: TGTGCCAGCAGGGGCCCAGGGGGCAATTCACCCCTCCACTTT. Translated: CASRGPGGNSPLHF.

The table lists this clone with a count of one. The V gene is TRBV5-1, the J gene TRBJ2-5; TRBD2 matches at 12 bases. Germline V gene sequence: CDR1 SGHRS, CDR2 YFSETQ. V shed 1 base, J shed 0 bases, and the junction held 4 bases outside the gene matches. CDR3 length: 17 amino acids. The chain's CDR3 is CASSLRGLAGHQETQYF. CDR3 in DNA: TGCGCCAGCAGCTTGAGAGGACTAGCGGGGCACCAAGAGACCCAGTACTTC. The variable domain in full, completed from reference TRBV5-1 and TRBJ2-5, reads KAGVTQTPRYLIKTRGQQVTLSCSPISGHRSVSWYQQTPGQGLQFLFEYFSETQRNKGNFPGRFSGRQFSNSRSEMNVSTLELGDSALYLCASSLRGLAGHQETQYFGPGTRLLVL.

The chain employs TRBV5-1 and TRBJ1-1; D remains ambiguous. The germline gives CDR1 SGHRS, CDR2 YFSETQ. Trimming pared 1 base from V and 1 base from J, leaving 11 bases between. This CDR3 is 15 amino acids long. CDR3 sequence reads: CASSLFYSENTEAFF. CDR3 nucleotides: TGCGCCAGCAGCTTGTTCTATAGTGAGAACACTGAAGCTTTCTTT.

CDR3 loop: CASSSDWGTYEQYF. In DNA form, the CDR3 reads TGTGCCAGCAGCTCCGATTGGGGGACCTACGAGCAGTACTTC. The V and J genes are TRBV6-5 and TRBJ2-7; D could derive from TRBD1 or TRBD2 (5 bases each). V was trimmed by 6 bases and J by 2 bases, leaving 14 bases between them. Germline loops: CDR1 MNHEY, CDR2 SVGAGI. The length of the CDR3 is 14 residues.